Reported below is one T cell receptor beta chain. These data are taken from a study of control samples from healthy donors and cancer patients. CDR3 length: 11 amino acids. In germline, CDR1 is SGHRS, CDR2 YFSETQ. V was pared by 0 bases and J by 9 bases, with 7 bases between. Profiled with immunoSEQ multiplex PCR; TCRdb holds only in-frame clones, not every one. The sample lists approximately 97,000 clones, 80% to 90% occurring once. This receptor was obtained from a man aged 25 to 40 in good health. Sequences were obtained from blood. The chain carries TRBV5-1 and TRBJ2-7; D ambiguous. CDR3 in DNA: TGCGCCAGCAGCTTGGCCCGGCGGCAGTACTTC. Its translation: CASSLARRQYF.